This TCR beta chain derives from a study of siplizumab effects on memory and regulatory T cells. Notes on the study in general: In siplizumab cultures, the suppressive function of proliferating Tregs remained unconfirmed. Few alloreactive clones mapped to unstimulated subsets. Memory T cells appeared less diverse than naive cells, which seemed to contribute substantially to alloresponse.

This clone was detected only once. What it binds is not known. Each sample yielded roughly 100,000 assayed TCR templates. Produced via immunoSEQ multiplex PCR; TCRdb's table is partial and in-frame only. The sample lists around 100,000 clones, nearly 95% occurring once. The CDR3 consists of 15 residues. Trimming removed 5 bases from V and 5 bases from J; junction bases left unmatched: 11. CDR1 LNHDA and CDR2 SQIVND come from the germline V gene (reference sequence). The rearrangement uses TRBV19 and TRBJ2-5; 7 bases match TRBD2. Source material: non-Treg CD4+ T cells sorted from blood. This TCR derives from a human donor in good health. The CDR3 sequence: CASSFLGSGGETQYF. The CDR3 DNA is TGTGCCAGTAGTTTTCTGGGCTCCGGGGGGGAGACCCAGTACTTC.